The 18 T cell receptor beta chains below were found in one sample sequenced in a study of cytomegalovirus exposure and HLA in healthy donors. This PCR relied on a set of 60 Vbeta primers and 13 Jbeta primers. The method was immunoSEQ multiplex PCR; TCRdb's version includes in-frame clones alone and lacks a portion of them. Of more than 90,000 clones listed, 82% are singletons. Sequenced: PBMCs. The origin of the receptors is a middle-aged man in good health and CMV-seronegative.

A single count supports this clone. The J gene is TRBJ1-3, the V gene TRBV29-1; TRBD1 agrees at 9 bases. Germline CDR1 reads SQVTM; CDR2 reads ANQGSEA. The trim removed 4 bases at V and 1 base at J, leaving 5 bases unmatched. The CDR3 is made up of 15 amino acids. The CDR3 DNA sequence: TGCAGCGTTGTATTGGGACAGGGTTCTGGAAACACCATATATTTT. Amino acid sequence: CSVVLGQGSGNTIYF.

The chain links TRBV7-3 to TRBJ2-3; possibly TRBD2 for D (6 bases). The CDR3 covers 16 residues. Germline assignment: CDR1 SGHTA and CDR2 FQGTGA. The germline V and J ends were trimmed by 6 bases and 1 base, with 17 bases remaining between them. CDR3 bases: TGTGCCAGCAGTCCCGGGACTGAAAGACGCACAGATACGCAGTATTTT. Residues: CASSPGTERRTDTQYF.

The V gene is TRBV7-8, the J gene TRBJ2-7; 12 bases align to TRBD1. Germline loops: CDR1 SGHVS, CDR2 FQNEAQ. CDR3 length: 16 residues. Trimming took 1 base from V and 5 from J; bases not matched to a gene: 6. CDR3: CASSLGDRGRRDEQYF. CDR3 DNA: TGTGCCAGCAGCTTAGGGGACAGGGGGCGTCGCGACGAGCAGTACTTC. Full variable domain (remainder filled in from reference TRBV7-8 and TRBJ2-7): GAGVSQSPRYKVAKRGQDVALRCDPISGHVSLFWYQQALGQGPEFLTYFQNEAQLDKSGLPSDRFFAERPEGSVSTLKIQRTQQEDSAVYLCASSLGDRGRRDEQYFGPGTRLTVT.

The V call is TRBV21-1, the J call TRBJ2-3; TRBD1, the table's D call, lacks a check against the DNA. TRBV21-1 represents a pseudogene. CDR3 length: 16 amino acids. CDR3 residues: CATCEPRGHPEDTQYF. CDR3 DNA sequence: TGTGCCACCTGCGAGCCTCGGGGACACCCTGAAGATACGCAGTATTTT.

The rearrangement joins TRBV6-1 to TRBJ1-2; 7 bases match TRBD1. Germline V gene sequence: CDR1 MNHNS, CDR2 SASEGT. The CDR3 is 18 residues long. Unmatched junction bases numbered 16, after V lost 2 bases and J lost 4 bases. DNA for the CDR3: TGTGCCAGCAGTGAACGGTATGGACAGGACTGGTCCAGCTATGGCTACACCTTC. This sequence encodes CASSERYGQDWSSYGYTF.

The chain employs TRBV6-4 and TRBJ1-1; maybe TRBD1 (5 bases). Germline V gene sequence: CDR1 MRHNA, CDR2 SNTAGT. This CDR3 contains 13 residues. V was clipped by 6 bases and J by 5 bases, with 13 bases between them. CDR3 nucleotide sequence: TGTGCCAGCAGGCCTACAGGAGGGACTGAAGCTTTCTTT. Translation gives CASRPTGGTEAFF.

This clone has a single count. The chain joins TRBV5-1 to TRBJ2-7, with 7 nucleotides matching TRBD1. Germline trimming cut 1 base from V and 6 bases from J; bases unmatched to any gene: 13. The CDR3 length is 16 residues. Per the germline V gene, CDR1 is SGHRS and CDR2 is YFSETQ. For the CDR3, the DNA is TGCGCCAGCAGCTTGATAGAGGGGGCTCCGAACACCGAGCAGTACTTC. Translating gives CASSLIEGAPNTEQYF.

The V and J genes are TRBV6-5 and TRBJ2-7; 9 nucleotides agree with TRBD1. Germline V gene sequence: CDR1 MNHEY, CDR2 SVGAGI. The V gene end was trimmed by 4 bases and the J gene end by 0 bases; junction bases not matched to a gene: 4. The length of the CDR3 is 15 residues. CDR3 nucleotide sequence: TGTGCCAGCAGTTTCCCGGGACAGGGCTCCTACGAGCAGTACTTC. It encodes CASSFPGQGSYEQYF.

This clone was counted a single time. The chain employs TRBV10-1 and TRBJ2-1; 13 bases agree with TRBD2. After removal of 6 bases from V and 2 bases from J, the junction contained 7 bases not matched to a gene. This CDR3 region has 17 residues. Germline values: CDR1 WNHNN, CDR2 SYGVQD (reference sequence). The CDR3, as DNA: TGCGCCAGCAGCCTAGACGGGACTAGCGGGGCCTACAATGAGCAGTTCTTC. This gives the protein CASSLDGTSGAYNEQFF.

The gene calls are TRBV27 and TRBJ2-5; D unclear. Germline CDR1 and CDR2: MNHEY and SMNVEV (reference sequence). This CDR3 has 12 residues. V dropped 10 bases and J dropped 2 bases, with 11 bases sitting between them. CDR3 protein: CATRASQETQYF. For the CDR3, the DNA is TGTGCCACCCGAGCATCACAAGAGACCCAGTACTTC.

The rearrangement joins TRBV27 to TRBJ1-1; D is possibly TRBD1 (5 bases). V lost 2 bases, J lost 2 bases, and 15 bases lay in between. Per the germline V gene, CDR1 is MNHEY and CDR2 is SMNVEV (reference sequence). The CDR3 spans 16 residues. The CDR3 sequence: CASSLGGRVRNTEAFF. Here the CDR3 DNA reads TGTGCCAGCAGTTTAGGGGGGAGGGTAAGAAACACTGAAGCTTTCTTT.

V and J are TRBV7-3 and TRBJ2-1, with 8 bases lining up with TRBD2. Germline V CDR1 and CDR2: SGHTA, FQGTGA. The CDR3 has 17 residues. J was trimmed by 7 bases and V by 1 base; bases with no gene match: 12. The DNA for the CDR3 is TGTGCCAGCAGCTTAATCTTTAGACGGGAGGGCCAAAATGAGCAGTTCTTC. Residues: CASSLIFRREGQNEQFF.

The chain has TRBV5-8 and TRBJ2-6; weak D call: TRBD1 (5 bases). Between the trimmed V and J ends, which lost 0 bases and 1 base, there was a span of 11 bases. Per germline, CDR1 SGHTS and CDR2 YDEGEE. The CDR3 sequence is 17 residues long. The CDR3 DNA follows: TGTGCCAGCAGCTTGGCGACAGTCTATTCTGGGGCCAACGTCCTGACTTTC. It specifies CASSLATVYSGANVLTF.

This chain links TRBV6-1 with TRBJ1-2; D remains ambiguous. Trimming pared 0 bases from V and 6 bases from J, leaving 17 bases between. The germline CDR1 and CDR2 sequences are MNHNS and SASEGT. The CDR3 totals 16 residues. The CDR3 is CASSEAGWVGSDGYTF. CDR3 nucleotide sequence: TGTGCCAGCAGTGAAGCGGGGTGGGTAGGGAGTGATGGCTACACCTTC.

This chain connects TRBV4-2 to TRBJ1-3; 8 bases agree with TRBD1. V trimming: 4 bases; J trimming: 8 bases; junction bases outside the gene matches: 7. There are 14 residues in the CDR3. Germline CDR1 LGHNA, CDR2 YNFKEQ. The CDR3 is CASSRGTGSDTIYF. In DNA, the CDR3 is TGTGCCAGCAGCCGGGGGACAGGTAGTGACACCATATATTTT.

The gene calls are TRBV27 and TRBJ2-5, with D possibly matching TRBD2 (7 bases). Germline CDR1 reads MNHEY; CDR2 reads SMNVEV (reference sequence). This CDR3 contains 17 residues. V was pared by 3 bases and J by 2 bases, with 19 bases between. The CDR3 region is CASSFEGGRELQETQYF. CDR3 coding DNA: TGTGCCAGCAGTTTCGAGGGGGGGCGCGAATTACAAGAGACCCAGTACTTC.

The chain has TRBV28 and TRBJ1-6; 8 bases map to TRBD1. The CDR3 runs to 16 residues. V dropped 1 base and J dropped 5; count of bases not matched to a gene: 4. Germline V lookup: CDR1 MDHEN, CDR2 SYDVKM. The CDR3 coding sequence is TGTGCCAGCAGTTTATCCCCGACAGGGGATAATTCACCCCTCCACTTT. Its protein is CASSLSPTGDNSPLHF.

The chain employs TRBV7-6 and TRBJ2-6, with D maybe TRBD1 (6 bases). CDR3 length: 17 amino acids. Germline CDR1 SGHVS, CDR2 FNYEAQ. The V gene lost 2 bases and the J gene lost 5 bases, with 16 bases spanning the gap. CDR3 sequence: CASSLRQAPERANVLTF. CDR3 nucleotides: TGTGCCAGCAGCTTAAGACAGGCCCCTGAACGGGCCAACGTCCTGACTTTC.